This TCR beta chain was captured in a study of post-analysis software for immune sequencing data. Study-wide background: The disease courses covered relapsing-remitting, secondary progressive and progressive-relapsing multiple sclerosis.

cDNA libraries of TCR beta carried unique molecular identifiers. In TCRdb, the PCR reads were re-called with MiXCR into one record per CDR3 protein. The sample carries fewer than 850,000 distinct CDR3 sequences, roughly 30% recorded once. About this clonotype: The antigen remains unidentified.

Study outcomes and limitations: Controls significantly exceeded multiple sclerosis patients in normalized Chao1 diversity.

Specimen: blood. This clonotype was sampled from a girl aged 10 to 17 with multiple sclerosis.

CDR3: CASSSARVGIDTQYF. The DNA of the CDR3 is TGTGCCAGCAGCTCCGCGCGGGTTGGGATAGATACGCAGTATTTT. V gene TRBV7-2 combines with J gene TRBJ2-3, with D maybe TRBD2 (5 bases). V was shortened by 4 bases and J by 5 bases, with 16 bases between the two germline ends. The CDR3 runs to 15 residues. Germline V gene lookup returns CDR1 SGHTA and CDR2 FQGNSA.